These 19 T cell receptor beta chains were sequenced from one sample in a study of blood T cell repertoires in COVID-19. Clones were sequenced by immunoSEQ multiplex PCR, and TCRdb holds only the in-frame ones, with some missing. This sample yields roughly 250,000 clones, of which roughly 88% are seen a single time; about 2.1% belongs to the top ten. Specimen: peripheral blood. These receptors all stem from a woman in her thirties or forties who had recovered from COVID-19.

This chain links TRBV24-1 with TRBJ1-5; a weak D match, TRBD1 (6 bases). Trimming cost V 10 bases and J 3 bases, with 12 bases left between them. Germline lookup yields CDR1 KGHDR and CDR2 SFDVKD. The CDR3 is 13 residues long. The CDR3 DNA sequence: TGTGCCACTTCCCAGGGGAACAATCAGCCCCAGCATTTT. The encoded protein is CATSQGNNQPQHF.

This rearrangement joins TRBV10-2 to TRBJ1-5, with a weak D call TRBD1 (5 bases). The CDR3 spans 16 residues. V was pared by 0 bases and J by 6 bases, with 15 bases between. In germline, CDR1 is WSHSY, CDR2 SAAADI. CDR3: CASSESATWGGQPQHF. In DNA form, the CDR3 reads TGCGCCAGCAGTGAGTCCGCTACATGGGGCGGTCAGCCCCAGCATTTT.

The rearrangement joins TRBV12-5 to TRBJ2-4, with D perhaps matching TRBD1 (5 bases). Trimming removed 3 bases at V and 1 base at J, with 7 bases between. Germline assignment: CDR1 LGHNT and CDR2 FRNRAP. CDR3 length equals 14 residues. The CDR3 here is CASGLSGAKNIQYF. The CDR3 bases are TGTGCTAGTGGTTTATCAGGGGCCAAAAACATTCAGTACTTC. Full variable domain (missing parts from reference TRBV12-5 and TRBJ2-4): DARVTQTPRHKVTEMGQEVTMRCQPILGHNTVFWYRQTMMQGLELLAYFRNRAPLDDSGMPKDRFSAEMPDATLATLKIQPSEPRDSAVYFCASGLSGAKNIQYFGAGTRLSVL.

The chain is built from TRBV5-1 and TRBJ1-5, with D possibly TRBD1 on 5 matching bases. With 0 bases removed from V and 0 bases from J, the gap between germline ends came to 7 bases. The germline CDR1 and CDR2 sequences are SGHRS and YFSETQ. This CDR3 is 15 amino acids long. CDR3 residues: CASSLDQGSNQPQHF. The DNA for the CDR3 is TGCGCCAGCAGCTTGGACCAGGGTAGCAATCAGCCCCAGCATTTT.

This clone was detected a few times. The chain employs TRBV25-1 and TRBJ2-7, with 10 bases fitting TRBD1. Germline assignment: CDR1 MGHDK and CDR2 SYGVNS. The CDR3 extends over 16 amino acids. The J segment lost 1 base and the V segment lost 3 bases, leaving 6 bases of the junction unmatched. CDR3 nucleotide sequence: TGTGCCAGCAGTGATCCCGGACAGGGGGGTTCCTACGAGCAGTACTTC. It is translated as CASSDPGQGGSYEQYF.

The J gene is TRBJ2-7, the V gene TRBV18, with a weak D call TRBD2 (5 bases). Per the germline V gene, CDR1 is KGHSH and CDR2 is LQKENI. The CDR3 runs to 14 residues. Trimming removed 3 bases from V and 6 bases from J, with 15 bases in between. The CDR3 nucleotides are TGTGCCAGCTCACCCTCGATTGAGGGAGCCGAGCAGTACTTC. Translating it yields CASSPSIEGAEQYF.

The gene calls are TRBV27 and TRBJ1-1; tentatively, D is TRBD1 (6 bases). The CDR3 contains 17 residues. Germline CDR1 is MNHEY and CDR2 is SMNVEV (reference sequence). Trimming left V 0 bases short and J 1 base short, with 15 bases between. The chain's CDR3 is CASSLSRKTGSNTEAFF. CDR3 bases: TGTGCCAGCAGTTTATCTCGAAAGACAGGATCGAACACTGAAGCTTTCTTT.

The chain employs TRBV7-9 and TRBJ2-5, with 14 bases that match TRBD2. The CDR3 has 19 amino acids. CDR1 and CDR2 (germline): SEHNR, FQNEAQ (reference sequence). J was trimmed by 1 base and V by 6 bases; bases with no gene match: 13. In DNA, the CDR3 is TGTGCCAGCAGGGCCATCCGGACTAGCGGGGGGTACCTCCAAGAGACCCAGTACTTC. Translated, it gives CASRAIRTSGGYLQETQYF.

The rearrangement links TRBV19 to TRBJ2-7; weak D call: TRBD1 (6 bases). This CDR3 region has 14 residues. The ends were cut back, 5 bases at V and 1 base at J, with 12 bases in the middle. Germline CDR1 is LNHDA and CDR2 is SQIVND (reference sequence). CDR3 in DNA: TGTGCCAGTAGTTCTAACAGGGCGTCCTACGAGCAGTACTTC. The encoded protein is CASSSNRASYEQYF.

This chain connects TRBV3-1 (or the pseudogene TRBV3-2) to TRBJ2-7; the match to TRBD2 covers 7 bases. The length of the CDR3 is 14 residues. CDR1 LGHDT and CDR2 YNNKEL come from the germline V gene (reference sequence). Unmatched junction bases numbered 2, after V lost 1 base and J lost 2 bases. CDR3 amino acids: CASSQAGRAYEQYF. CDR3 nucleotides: TGTGCCAGCAGCCAAGCAGGGAGGGCCTACGAGCAGTACTTC.

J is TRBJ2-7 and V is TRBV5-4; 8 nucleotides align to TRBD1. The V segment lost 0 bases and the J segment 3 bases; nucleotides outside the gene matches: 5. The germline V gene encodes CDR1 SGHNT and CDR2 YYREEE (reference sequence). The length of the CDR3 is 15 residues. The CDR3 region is CASSLAGQVHYEQYF. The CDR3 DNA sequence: TGTGCCAGCAGCTTGGCGGGACAGGTCCACTACGAGCAGTACTTC.

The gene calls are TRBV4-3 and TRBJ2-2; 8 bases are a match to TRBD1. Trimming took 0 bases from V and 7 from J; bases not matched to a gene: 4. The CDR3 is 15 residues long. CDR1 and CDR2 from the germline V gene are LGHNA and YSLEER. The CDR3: CASSQDRGLGGELFF. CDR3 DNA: TGCGCCAGCAGCCAAGACAGGGGGCTTGGCGGGGAGCTGTTTTTT.

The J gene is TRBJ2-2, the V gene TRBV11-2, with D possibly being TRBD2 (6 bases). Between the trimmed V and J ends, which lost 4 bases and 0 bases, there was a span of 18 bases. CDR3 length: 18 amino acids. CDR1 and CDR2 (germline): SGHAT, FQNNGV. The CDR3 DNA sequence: TGTGCCAGCAGCTCTCGTCAGGGTGCTAGCGCGAACACCGGGGAGCTGTTTTTT. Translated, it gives CASSSRQGASANTGELFF.

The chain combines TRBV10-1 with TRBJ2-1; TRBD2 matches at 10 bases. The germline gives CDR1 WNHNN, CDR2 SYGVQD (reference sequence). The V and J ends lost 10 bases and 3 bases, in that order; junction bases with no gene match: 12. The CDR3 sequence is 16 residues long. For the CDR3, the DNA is TGCGCCAAACCCGGCGGAGCGGGGGGGGGCTACAATGAGCAGTTCTTC. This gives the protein CAKPGGAGGGYNEQFF.

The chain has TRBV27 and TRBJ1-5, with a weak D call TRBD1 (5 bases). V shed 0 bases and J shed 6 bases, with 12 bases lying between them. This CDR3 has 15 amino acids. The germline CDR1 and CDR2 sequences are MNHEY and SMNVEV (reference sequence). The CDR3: CASSLSGGSGQPQHF. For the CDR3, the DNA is TGTGCCAGCAGTTTATCGGGGGGGTCAGGTCAGCCCCAGCATTTT.

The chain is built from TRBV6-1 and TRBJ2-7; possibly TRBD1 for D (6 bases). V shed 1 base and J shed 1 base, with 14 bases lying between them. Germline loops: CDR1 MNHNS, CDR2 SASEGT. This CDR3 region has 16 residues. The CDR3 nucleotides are TGTGCCAGCAGTGAAGACCCTAGGCAGGGGTCCTACGAGCAGTACTTC. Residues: CASSEDPRQGSYEQYF.

The CDR3 region has the DNA TGTGCCACCTGTACCTCATTCGACAGGGCGAATCAGCCCCAGCATTTT. Protein: CATCTSFDRANQPQHF. This chain uses TRBV19 with TRBJ1-5; 7 bases fit TRBD1. V gave up 10 bases and J gave up 4 bases; unmatched junction bases: 16. Germline CDR1 LNHDA, CDR2 SQIVND (reference sequence). The CDR3 covers 16 residues.

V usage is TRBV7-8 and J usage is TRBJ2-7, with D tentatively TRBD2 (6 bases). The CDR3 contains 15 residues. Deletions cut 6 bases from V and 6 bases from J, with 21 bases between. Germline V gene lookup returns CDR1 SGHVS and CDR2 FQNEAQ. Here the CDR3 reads CASSPRGAAGPEQYF. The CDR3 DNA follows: TGTGCCAGCAGTCCAAGGGGAGCGGCGGGGCCCGAGCAGTACTTC.

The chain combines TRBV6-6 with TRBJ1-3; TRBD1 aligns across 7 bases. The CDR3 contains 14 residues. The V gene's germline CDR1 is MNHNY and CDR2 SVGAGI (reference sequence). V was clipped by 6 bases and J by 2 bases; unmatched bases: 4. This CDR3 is CASRGQMTGNTIYF. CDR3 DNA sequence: TGTGCCAGCAGGGGACAGATGACTGGAAACACCATATATTTT.